These 29 T cell receptor beta chains were all obtained from the same sample, sequenced in a study of T cell responses to AZD1222 COVID-19 vaccine. Some clones are missing from TCRdb's copy, which holds only in-frame ones; the method was immunoSEQ multiplex PCR. The data show fewer than 150,000 clones, with over 65% seen just once and about 4% held by the top ten. The source was peripheral blood, collected on day 0 of AZD1222 vaccination. Source of these receptors: an adult in good health.

The chain links TRBV13 to TRBJ1-1, with D perhaps TRBD1 (6 bases). V lost 8 bases to trimming and J lost 4 bases, with 14 bases between them. Germline V gene lookup returns CDR1 PRHDT and CDR2 FYEKMQ (reference sequence). The CDR3 sequence is 13 residues long. This CDR3 is CASWPTGPTEAFF. Written as DNA, the CDR3 is TGTGCCAGCTGGCCGACAGGCCCCACTGAAGCTTTCTTT.

V usage is TRBV28 and J usage is TRBJ2-2, with D possibly being TRBD2 (6 bases). The length of the CDR3 is 13 residues. V was shortened by 6 bases and J by 6 bases, with 11 bases between the two germline ends. CDR1 and CDR2 (germline): MDHEN, SYDVKM. The CDR3 nucleotides read TGTGCCAGCAGCCGCGGGGAGGCCGGGGAGCTGTTTTTT. Translating gives CASSRGEAGELFF.

The genes are TRBV19 and TRBJ2-5, with 8 bases that match TRBD1. The trim removed 3 bases at V and 2 bases at J, leaving 8 bases unmatched. In germline, CDR1 is LNHDA, CDR2 SQIVND (reference sequence). The CDR3 covers 16 residues. The CDR3 DNA is TGTGCCAGTAGTATTAATACAGGGGGGAGTCAAGAGACCCAGTACTTC. This encodes CASSINTGGSQETQYF. Complete variable domain (other parts from reference TRBV19 and TRBJ2-5): DGGITQSPKYLFRKEGQNVTLSCEQNLNHDAMYWYRQDPGQGLRLIYYSQIVNDFQKGDIAEGYSVSREKKESFPLTVTSAQKNPTAFYLCASSINTGGSQETQYFGPGTRLLVL.

This clone was observed a few times. The identical CDR3 is also encoded by other nucleotide sequences in the sample. The chain uses TRBV30 and TRBJ1-3; D gene uncertain. This CDR3 contains 11 residues. V lost 1 base, J lost 2 bases, and 0 bases lay in between. CDR1 GTSNPN and CDR2 SVGIG come from the germline V gene (reference sequence). CDR3 loop: CAWSAGNTIYF. In nucleotides, the CDR3 is TGTGCCTGGAGTGCTGGAAACACCATATATTTT.

V and J are TRBV2 and TRBJ2-7; no definite D call. V lost 2 bases and J lost 12, with 20 bases in between. Germline CDR1 SNHLY, CDR2 FYNNEI. This CDR3 region has 14 residues. CDR3 sequence reads: CASSEWISGTLAYF. CDR3 in DNA: TGTGCCAGCAGTGAATGGATTAGTGGAACCTTGGCGTACTTC.

The chain carries TRBV3-1 (or the pseudogene TRBV3-2) and TRBJ1-2, with D unresolved. Germline assignment: CDR1 LGHDT and CDR2 YNNKEL (reference sequence). This CDR3 spans 11 amino acids. Between the trimmed V and J ends, which lost 5 bases and 5 bases, there was a span of 6 bases. In DNA, the CDR3 is TGTGCCAGCAGCAGGGAGTATGGCTACACCTTC. It specifies CASSREYGYTF.

The V call is TRBV6-1, the J call TRBJ1-4; 7 nucleotides align to TRBD1. The CDR3 spans 14 residues. V shed 3 bases and J 5 bases; nucleotides not matched to a gene: 3. From germline, CDR1 is MNHNS and CDR2 SASEGT. As DNA, the CDR3 is TGTGCCAGCAGTGAGGACAGGTTGAATGAAAAACTGTTTTTT. Translated, it gives CASSEDRLNEKLFF.

The chain joins TRBV20-1 to TRBJ1-5; D gene uncertain. This CDR3 is built from 13 residues. Germline V lookup: CDR1 DFQATT, CDR2 SNEGSKA (reference sequence). V lost 3 bases to trimming and J lost 1 base, with 7 bases between them. The CDR3 DNA sequence: TGCAGTGCTAGTAGCGTAAGCAATCAGCCCCAGCATTTT. Amino acids: CSASSVSNQPQHF.

The chain recombines TRBV27 with TRBJ1-2; D gene uncertain. With 3 bases removed from V and 2 bases from J, the gap between germline ends came to 13 bases. This CDR3 is built from 15 residues. CDR1 is MNHEY, CDR2 SMNVEV, per germline (reference sequence). In DNA form, the CDR3 reads TGTGCCAGCAGTTTGGACGCCCGGACGAACTATGGCTACACCTTC. Its translation: CASSLDARTNYGYTF.

The genes are TRBV25-1 and TRBJ2-5; TRBD1 might be the D (5 bases). Germline-derived CDR1 and CDR2 are MGHDK and SYGVNS. The CDR3 totals 17 residues. V shed 4 bases and J shed 4 bases, with 22 bases lying between them. The CDR3 sequence is CASSGGRRGRQGETQYF. CDR3 in DNA: TGTGCCAGCAGTGGAGGAAGGCGTGGCAGGCAGGGAGAGACCCAGTACTTC.

The V and J genes are TRBV3-1 (or the pseudogene TRBV3-2) and TRBJ1-1; D perhaps matches TRBD1 (6 bases). V dropped 3 bases and J dropped 5 bases, with 13 bases sitting between them. This CDR3 is 14 amino acids long. Germline assignment: CDR1 LGHDT and CDR2 YNNKEL (reference sequence). CDR3 DNA: TGTGCCAGCAGCCAGCCCGGGGGCTTTACTGAAGCTTTCTTT. This translates into CASSQPGGFTEAFF.

This chain uses TRBV19 with TRBJ1-1; 8 bases agree with TRBD1. CDR3 size: 14 residues. Per germline, CDR1 LNHDA and CDR2 SQIVND (reference sequence). Trimming cost V 7 bases and J 4 bases; bases outside gene matches: 8. The DNA for the CDR3 is TGTGCCAGTATTGAGACAGGGGCCGCCACTGAAGCTTTCTTT. This sequence encodes CASIETGAATEAFF.

The V and J genes are TRBV6-5 and TRBJ2-7; D may be TRBD1 (6 bases). There are 15 residues in the CDR3. Germline V gene data show CDR1 as MNHEY and CDR2 as SVGAGI. Trimming shortened V by 5 bases and J by 2 bases, and 16 bases separated the two germline ends. The CDR3 DNA sequence: TGTGCCAGCAGTCTCCAACCGGACAGAGCCTACGAGCAGTACTTC. It is translated as CASSLQPDRAYEQYF.

This chain connects TRBV6-5 to TRBJ1-1; 7 bases match TRBD1. The CDR3 sequence is 12 residues long. CDR1 MNHEY and CDR2 SVGAGI come from the germline V gene. The V and J ends lost 6 bases and 3 bases, in that order; junction bases with no gene match: 1. The CDR3 reads CASSDRDTEAFF. CDR3 nucleotides: TGTGCCAGCAGCGACAGGGACACTGAAGCTTTCTTT.

This clone was observed once. V usage is TRBV30 and J usage is TRBJ2-7; tentatively, D is TRBD1 (5 bases). Trimming stripped 4 bases from V and 0 bases from J, with 10 bases between. CDR1 GTSNPN and CDR2 SVGIG come from the germline V gene (reference sequence). This CDR3 has 13 residues. CDR3 bases: TGTGCCTGGAATGTCAGGGCCTCCTACGAGCAGTACTTC. Translation gives CAWNVRASYEQYF.

V gene TRBV20-1 combines with J gene TRBJ2-7, with D perhaps TRBD2 (5 bases). Per germline, CDR1 DFQATT and CDR2 SNEGSKA (reference sequence). There are 13 residues in the CDR3. Trimming shortened V by 3 bases and J by 2 bases, and 11 bases separated the two germline ends. CDR3 protein: CSASEGWTYEQYF. The CDR3 DNA reads TGCAGTGCTAGTGAGGGATGGACCTACGAGCAGTACTTC.

V usage is TRBV12-3 or TRBV12-4 and J usage is TRBJ1-1, with D possibly TRBD1 on 6 matching bases. Trimming shortened V by 5 bases and J by 3 bases, and 10 bases separated the two germline ends. This CDR3 region has 13 residues. Here the CDR3 DNA reads TGTGCCAGCAGTCGAGGACAGTACACTGAAGCTTTCTTT. This codes for CASSRGQYTEAFF.

This clone came up a few times. The rearrangement joins TRBV10-2 to TRBJ1-2; D unclear. The CDR3 contains 13 residues. CDR1 and CDR2 from the germline V gene are WSHSY and SAAADI. The V end was cut by 2 bases, the J end by 6 bases, with 10 bases between. CDR3 DNA: TGCGCCAGCAGTGAGGGGTCCCGGAATGGCTACACCTTC. It codes for CASSEGSRNGYTF.

The J gene is TRBJ2-7, the V gene TRBV6-6, with D possibly called TRBD1 or TRBD2 (5 bases each). The CDR3 contains 14 residues. V lost 4 bases and J lost 5, with 15 bases in between. CDR1 and CDR2 (germline): MNHNY, SVGAGI (reference sequence). The CDR3 reads CASSSDGTANEQYF. The CDR3 bases are TGTGCCAGCAGTTCCGATGGGACGGCCAACGAGCAGTACTTC.

The chain has TRBV2 and TRBJ1-5, with D tentatively TRBD1 (5 bases). Per germline, CDR1 SNHLY and CDR2 FYNNEI. CDR3 length: 14 residues. The ends were cut back, 5 bases at V and 7 bases at J, with 15 bases in the middle. CDR3 sequence: CASSSRRGGQPQHF. In DNA form, the CDR3 reads TGTGCCAGCAGTTCTAGGCGGGGGGGACAGCCCCAGCATTTT.

This chain uses TRBV29-1 with TRBJ1-2, with D hard to call. V was cut by 4 bases and J by 11 bases, with 14 bases left in between. Germline V gene sequence: CDR1 SQVTM, CDR2 ANQGSEA. This CDR3 has 11 amino acids. The CDR3 loop is CSVAEPNRYTF. The CDR3 DNA follows: TGCAGCGTTGCCGAACCGAATAGATACACCTTC.

This clone is a singleton in its sample. The chain is built from TRBV7-9 and TRBJ1-2; D is unclear. This CDR3 contains 12 residues. The V gene's germline CDR1 is SEHNR and CDR2 FQNEAQ (reference sequence). V was clipped by 11 bases and J by 4 bases, with 14 bases between them. As DNA, the CDR3 is TGTGCCCCCAGGAAAGACCTCTATGGCTACACCTTC. Translating gives CAPRKDLYGYTF.

V is TRBV30 and J is TRBJ1-6; D might be TRBD1 (5 bases). V was clipped by 1 base and J by 16 bases, with 14 bases between them. Germline V lookup: CDR1 GTSNPN, CDR2 SVGIG (reference sequence). This CDR3 contains 12 residues. CDR3 sequence (DNA): TGTGCCTGGAGTGCTGAACAGGCTACACTCCACTTT. It specifies CAWSAEQATLHF.

The J gene is TRBJ1-1, the V gene TRBV29-1, with TRBD1 identical over 10 bases. The germline gives CDR1 SQVTM, CDR2 ANQGSEA. The length of the CDR3 is 15 residues. The V segment lost 0 bases and the J segment 3 bases; nucleotides outside the gene matches: 4. CDR3 coding DNA: TGCAGCGTTGAAGATACAGGACAGGGGGACACTGAAGCTTTCTTT. It codes for CSVEDTGQGDTEAFF.

The V call is TRBV24-1, the J call TRBJ1-2, with a possible D match to TRBD1 (5 bases). Germline lookup yields CDR1 KGHDR and CDR2 SFDVKD. The CDR3 has 12 amino acids. V shed 7 bases and J shed 5 bases, with 10 bases lying between them. As DNA, the CDR3 is TGTGCCACCAGCGGACGGGGGTATGGCTACACCTTC. It translates to CATSGRGYGYTF.

The gene calls are TRBV4-1 and TRBJ1-4; D gene ambiguous. The V and J ends lost 1 base and 4 bases respectively, with 7 bases between them. The CDR3 totals 14 residues. Germline V CDR1 and CDR2: MGHRA, YSYEKL. The CDR3 region has the DNA TGCGCCAGCAGCCAAGGCGCTTTTAATGAAAAACTGTTTTTT. Translated, it gives CASSQGAFNEKLFF.

V gene TRBV24-1 combines with J gene TRBJ2-7, with 8 nucleotides matching TRBD2. Germline CDR1 and CDR2: KGHDR and SFDVKD. The trim removed 9 bases at V and 1 base at J, leaving 16 bases unmatched. The CDR3 has 17 amino acids. The CDR3, as DNA: TGTGCCACCCCTACGTTAGCGGGACCTATGTTGTCCTACGAGCAGTACTTC. Amino acids: CATPTLAGPMLSYEQYF.

The gene calls are TRBV7-2 and TRBJ1-5; no clear D. The CDR3 spans 14 residues. The germline V gene encodes CDR1 SGHTA and CDR2 FQGNSA. Deletions cut 1 base from V and 3 bases from J, with 7 bases between. The CDR3 spells CASSLDSLNQPQHF. The CDR3 DNA reads as TGTGCCAGCAGCTTAGATTCCCTCAATCAGCCCCAGCATTTT.

This clone was detected only once. This chain links TRBV19 with TRBJ2-2; 7 bases match TRBD1. This CDR3 comprises 15 residues. Trimming at V came to 7 bases and at J to 3 bases, leaving 8 bases not matched to a gene. Germline lookup yields CDR1 LNHDA and CDR2 SQIVND (reference sequence). The CDR3 region is CASNDRGRHTGELFF. Here the CDR3 DNA reads TGTGCCAGTAACGATAGGGGGCGTCACACCGGGGAGCTGTTTTTT. The variable domain in full, completed from reference TRBV19 and TRBJ2-2, reads DGGITQSPKYLFRKEGQNVTLSCEQNLNHDAMYWYRQDPGQGLRLIYYSQIVNDFQKGDIAEGYSVSREKKESFPLTVTSAQKNPTAFYLCASNDRGRHTGELFFGEGSRLTVL.